This TCR beta chain is drawn from a study of T cells after yellow fever vaccination. Study-wide background: Preparation of the low-cell-number fractions used SMART-Seq v4 Ultra Low Input.

TCRdb reanalysed the 5' RACE reads using MiXCR and keeps one entry per CDR3 protein. Among about 110,000 distinct CDR3 sequences, 8.4% were seen once, and the ten largest hold roughly 27%. The CDR3 length is 13 residues. The V end was cut by 5 bases, the J end by 5 bases, with 12 bases between. To note about this clonotype: Its antigen is still unknown.

Study-wide findings and caveats: Just a small share of clonotypes turned up in the CD4 compartment as well as the CD8 compartment. Abundant bulk-derived clonotypes could contaminate FACS-sorted repertoires. Among primary-vaccination clones, most reappeared after the booster, at 96% for CD4 and 85% to 90% for CD8.

This sequence originates from a man under 40 who received the YFV17D yellow fever vaccine. The chain has TRBV12-3 or TRBV12-4 and TRBJ2-5; D gene ambiguous. The sample in question was CD8+ T cells sorted from PBMCs, obtained 45 days after the yellow fever booster vaccination. The CDR3 nucleotides are TGTGCCAGCAGTGACGGACCCCGGGAGACCCAGTACTTC. This sequence encodes CASSDGPRETQYF.